What follows are 30 T cell receptor beta chains derived from one specimen sequenced in a study of regulatory T cells in long-lasting Graves disease. This sample's time point: newly diagnosed GD, antithyroid drugs for less than 3 months. PBMC-extracted RNA yielded the TCR library. iRepertoire HTBI primers and Arm-PCR of CDR3 regions built TCR beta libraries. TCRdb recomputed calls from the multiplex PCR reads with MiXCR, one row per CDR3 protein. The sample consists of under 800,000 distinct CDR3 sequences, roughly 15% of them appearing once. This sample also belongs to another study, concerning T cells in Graves' hyperthyroidism and ophthalmopathy.

Sequenced here: peripheral blood mononuclear cells (PBMCs), sampled at new diagnosis, from a patient treated with antithyroid drugs. All receptors come from a woman in her thirties with Graves disease.

This clonotype was detected many times. The V gene is TRBV11-2, the J gene TRBJ2-6; the D call may be TRBD1 or TRBD2 (6 bases each). Trimming took off 4 bases at V and 3 bases at J, with 10 bases between the two ends. This CDR3 is 15 amino acids long. Germline CDR1 and CDR2: SGHAT and FQNNGV. The CDR3 protein is CASSSQGLGANVLTF. The CDR3 DNA reads TGTGCCAGCAGCTCACAGGGACTTGGGGCCAACGTCCTGACTTTC.

This sequence joins TRBV27 and TRBJ1-6, with D unclear. Trimming cost V 0 bases and J 12 bases, with 6 bases left between them. CDR1 and CDR2 (germline): MNHEY, SMNVEV (reference sequence). CDR3 length: 12 residues. CDR3 protein: CASSLSGRPLHF. Here the CDR3 DNA reads TGTGCCAGCAGTTTATCTGGTAGACCCCTCCACTTT.

This clonotype was counted at least ten times. The gene calls are TRBV27 and TRBJ1-5; no clear D. Per germline, CDR1 MNHEY and CDR2 SMNVEV (reference sequence). The CDR3 spans 12 residues. Trimming removed 6 bases at V and 9 bases at J, with 12 bases between. CDR3 DNA: TGTGCCAGCAGCCCAGCCCGAGGGCCCCAGCATTTT. Translating it yields CASSPARGPQHF.

This clonotype showed up just a few times. V gene TRBV18 combines with J gene TRBJ1-5; tentatively, D is TRBD1 (5 bases). V was pared by 1 base and J by 3 bases, with 10 bases between. Looked up from germline, CDR1 is KGHSH and CDR2 is LQKENI. The CDR3 loop spans 15 amino acids. The CDR3 sequence is CASSPQQETNQPQHF. The CDR3 DNA is TGTGCCAGCTCACCACAACAGGAGACCAATCAGCCCCAGCATTTT.

Ten or more counts support this clonotype. The genes are TRBV2 and TRBJ2-1, with D unclear. Germline CDR1 reads SNHLY; CDR2 reads FYNNEI. Trimming removed 6 bases at V and 4 bases at J, with 13 bases between. This CDR3 spans 14 amino acids. As DNA, the CDR3 is TGTGCCAGCAGCGGACCGTCTGGATACAATGAGCAGTTCTTC. This codes for CASSGPSGYNEQFF. The variable domain in full, with the rest retrieved from reference TRBV2 and TRBJ2-1, is EPEVTQTPSHQVTQMGQEVILRCVPISNHLYFYWYRQILGQKVEFLVSFYNNEISEKSEIFDDQFSVERPDGSNFTLKIRSTKLEDSAMYFCASSGPSGYNEQFFGPGTRLTVL.

The V call is TRBV20-1, the J call TRBJ1-6; D is ambiguous. Germline V gene lookup returns CDR1 DFQATT and CDR2 SNEGSKA (reference sequence). The CDR3 extends over 16 amino acids. Trimming pared 3 bases from V and 3 bases from J, leaving 15 bases between. As DNA, the CDR3 is TGCAGTGCTAGGTCAGGACCCATGGGCTATAATTCACCCCTCCACTTT. Translating it yields CSARSGPMGYNSPLHF.

This clonotype was counted ten times or more. The chain has TRBV20-1 and TRBJ2-1, with 9 bases identical to TRBD2. V shed 5 bases and J 4 bases; nucleotides not matched to a gene: 9. The CDR3 spans 15 residues. Germline CDR1 is DFQATT and CDR2 is SNEGSKA (reference sequence). CDR3 loop: CSAPEAGGRYNEQFF. Written as DNA, the CDR3 is TGCAGTGCTCCCGAAGCGGGAGGCCGGTACAATGAGCAGTTCTTC.

This clonotype was counted ten times or more. The gene calls are TRBV28 and TRBJ2-7; D not certain. Germline assignment: CDR1 MDHEN and CDR2 SYDVKM. CDR3 length: 14 amino acids. V gave up 5 bases and J gave up 2 bases, with 13 bases separating them. The CDR3 is CASSPVYGTYEQYF. In DNA form, the CDR3 reads TGTGCCAGCAGTCCCGTCTACGGAACCTACGAGCAGTACTTC.

In DNA form, the CDR3 reads TGTGCCAGCAGCTTGGAAGGGGACGAGCAGTACTTC. The encoded protein is CASSLEGDEQYF. The chain recombines TRBV5-4 with TRBJ2-7, with D perhaps matching TRBD1 (5 bases). The CDR3 runs 12 residues. Trimming removed 0 bases from V and 5 bases from J, with 6 bases in between. Per the germline V gene, CDR1 is SGHNT and CDR2 is YYREEE (reference sequence).

This clonotype was found a few times. The chain links TRBV5-1 to TRBJ2-3; TRBD2 aligns across 7 bases. The CDR3 covers 15 residues. Germline values: CDR1 SGHRS, CDR2 YFSETQ. The junction had 4 bases not matched to a gene; V was cut back by 3 bases and J by 0 bases. CDR3 nucleotide sequence: TGCGCCAGCAGCTGGAATAGCGGGAGCACAGATACGCAGTATTTT. Protein: CASSWNSGSTDTQYF. Filled out from reference TRBV5-1 and TRBJ2-3, the complete variable domain reads KAGVTQTPRYLIKTRGQQVTLSCSPISGHRSVSWYQQTPGQGLQFLFEYFSETQRNKGNFPGRFSGRQFSNSRSEMNVSTLELGDSALYLCASSWNSGSTDTQYFGPGTRLTVL.

This chain connects TRBV19 to TRBJ2-7; 7 bases match TRBD2. The CDR3 consists of 13 residues. Trimming cost V 7 bases and J 5 bases; bases outside gene matches: 8. Looked up from germline, CDR1 is LNHDA and CDR2 is SQIVND (reference sequence). The CDR3 is CASIGLREHEQYF. The CDR3 DNA reads TGTGCCAGTATTGGGTTGCGGGAGCACGAGCAGTACTTC.

The chain carries TRBV30 and TRBJ1-6, with 9 bases identical to TRBD1. V was pared by 3 bases and J by 9 bases, with 6 bases of the junction left unmatched. There are 14 residues in the CDR3. Germline CDR1 GTSNPN, CDR2 SVGIG (reference sequence). CDR3 sequence reads: CAWRGQGYGSPLHF. CDR3 DNA: TGTGCCTGGAGAGGACAGGGGTACGGTTCACCCCTCCACTTT.

Only a few counts were recorded for this clonotype. This chain joins TRBV20-1 and TRBJ2-7, with TRBD1 as a possible D gene (6 bases). The CDR3 contains 12 residues. The V gene's germline CDR1 is DFQATT and CDR2 SNEGSKA (reference sequence). V lost 6 bases, J lost 3 bases, and 12 bases lay in between. The DNA for the CDR3 is TGCAGTGCCGGAGGACAGCGCTACGAGCAGTACTTC. Translation gives CSAGGQRYEQYF.

This clonotype was found many times. The V call is TRBV30, the J call TRBJ1-2; 9 positions match TRBD1. Trimming cost V 1 base and J 4 bases; bases outside gene matches: 7. The CDR3 loop spans 15 amino acids. Germline V CDR1 and CDR2: GTSNPN, SVGIG (reference sequence). The CDR3 region has the DNA TGTGCCTGGAGTGGGGGGACAGGGAAAGGCTATGGCTACACCTTC. Protein product: CAWSGGTGKGYGYTF.

In this sample, this clonotype turned up many times. The CDR3 sequence is CSARGGVGSEAFF. In DNA form, the CDR3 reads TGCAGTGCTAGGGGCGGCGTAGGTAGTGAAGCTTTCTTT. The chain recombines TRBV20-1 with TRBJ1-1; D is ambiguous. Per the germline V gene, CDR1 is DFQATT and CDR2 is SNEGSKA (reference sequence). The CDR3 sequence is 13 residues long. Trimming took 3 bases from V and 7 from J, leaving 15 bases between them.

Points on this clonotype: This may stem from a read error, because a much larger clone lies one nucleotide away. The rearrangement links TRBV2 to TRBJ2-3; tentative D call: TRBD2 (6 bases). The CDR3 is made up of 14 amino acids. Germline V gene data show CDR1 as SNHLY and CDR2 as FYNNEI. The CDR3 protein is CASSEAGITGTQYF. DNA for the CDR3: TGTGCCAGCAGTGAGGCGGGGATCACAGGTACGCAGTATTTT.

This clonotype showed up many times. The chain employs TRBV6-5 and TRBJ1-6, with D maybe TRBD1 (6 bases). CDR3 length: 15 residues. Germline values: CDR1 MNHEY, CDR2 SVGAGI. Trimming removed 4 bases at V and 10 bases at J, with 17 bases between. CDR3 sequence reads: CASSLSDRTNSPLHF. DNA for the CDR3: TGTGCCAGCAGTTTATCAGACAGGACAAACTCACCCCTCCACTTT.

This clonotype was detected many times. The rearrangement joins TRBV3-1 to TRBJ1-4; D perhaps matches TRBD1 (5 bases). Germline V CDR1 and CDR2: LGHDT, YNNKEL (reference sequence). With 1 base removed from V and 15 bases from J, the gap between germline ends came to 9 bases. This CDR3 is built from 11 residues. CDR3 amino acids: CASSQVGQVFF. The CDR3, as DNA: TGTGCCAGCAGCCAAGTTGGACAAGTGTTTTTT.

In its sample, this clonotype was seen many times. The V gene is TRBV3-1, the J gene TRBJ2-7; no clear D gene. This CDR3 contains 12 residues. Trimming removed 1 base at V and 3 bases at J, with 4 bases between. Per the germline V gene, CDR1 is LGHDT and CDR2 is YNNKEL (reference sequence). CDR3 nucleotides: TGTGCCAGCAGCCAAGCGGGCTACGAGCAGTACTTC. Translation: CASSQAGYEQYF.

Ten or more counts support this clonotype. This chain joins TRBV7-2 and TRBJ2-1; the D is unclear. CDR1 and CDR2 from the germline V gene are SGHTA and FQGNSA. V dropped 0 bases and J dropped 8 bases, with 11 bases sitting between them. The CDR3 runs to 14 residues. In nucleotides, the CDR3 is TGTGCCAGCAGCTTAGCGTACCCAAACGATGAGCAGTTCTTC. Translating it yields CASSLAYPNDEQFF.

There are many counts of this clonotype. The rearrangement joins TRBV28 to TRBJ1-1, with D unresolved. V was shortened by 5 bases and J by 1 base, with 11 bases between the two germline ends. Germline V gene sequence: CDR1 MDHEN, CDR2 SYDVKM. The CDR3 has 14 amino acids. DNA of the CDR3: TGTGCCAGCAGTCGCCCCGAGTGGAACACTGAAGCTTTCTTT. Protein product: CASSRPEWNTEAFF.

There are many counts of this clonotype. V and J are TRBV20-1 and TRBJ1-4, with no clear D. The V and J ends lost 0 bases and 4 bases respectively, with 12 bases between them. Germline-derived CDR1 and CDR2 are DFQATT and SNEGSKA (reference sequence). The CDR3 covers 15 residues. The CDR3 loop reads CSARDHRGRNEKLFF. In DNA, the CDR3 is TGCAGTGCTAGAGATCATCGAGGTCGTAATGAAAAACTGTTTTTT.

The rearrangement uses TRBV18 and TRBJ2-1; 7 bases are shared with TRBD2. V gave up 2 bases and J gave up 5 bases; unmatched junction bases: 6. Germline V lookup: CDR1 KGHSH, CDR2 LQKENI. The CDR3 covers 15 residues. CDR3 sequence (DNA): TGTGCCAGCTCACCATATGCGGGAGCGGACAATGAGCAGTTCTTC. Amino acid sequence: CASSPYAGADNEQFF.

This clonotype occurred many times. The chain links TRBV2 to TRBJ1-5; 8 bases match TRBD1. This CDR3 is built from 15 residues. Germline CDR1 SNHLY, CDR2 FYNNEI. V dropped 4 bases and J dropped 3; count of bases not matched to a gene: 5. In nucleotides, the CDR3 is TGTGCCAGCAGTGCAGGGGGCCGAGTCAATCAGCCCCAGCATTTT. Translation: CASSAGGRVNQPQHF.

This clonotype appeared a few times. This chain links TRBV20-1 with TRBJ2-7, with D perhaps given as TRBD1 or TRBD2 (5 bases each). Germline CDR1 reads DFQATT; CDR2 reads SNEGSKA (reference sequence). Trimming pared 3 bases from V and 3 bases from J, leaving 15 bases between. This CDR3 region has 14 residues. Here the CDR3 DNA reads TGCAGTGCTAGTACCGGGGCCCGGAACTACGAGCAGTACTTC. It specifies CSASTGARNYEQYF.

This clonotype was seen ten or more times. This chain links TRBV20-1 with TRBJ2-3; 11 bases agree with TRBD2. V lost 5 bases, J lost 6 bases, and 1 base stayed unmatched. The V gene's germline CDR1 is DFQATT and CDR2 SNEGSKA (reference sequence). The CDR3 runs 12 residues. CDR3 bases: TGCAGTGCTTTAGCGGGGGGGGATACGCAGTATTTT. Amino acids: CSALAGGDTQYF.

The chain uses TRBV7-3 and TRBJ2-1; 7 bases agree with TRBD1. This CDR3 is 14 amino acids long. The V gene's germline CDR1 is SGHTA and CDR2 FQGTGA. V gave up 6 bases and J gave up 5 bases; unmatched junction bases: 7. Written as DNA, the CDR3 is TGTGCCAGCAGTCAAAGGGGGACAGACAATGAGCAGTTCTTC. Amino acids: CASSQRGTDNEQFF.

This clonotype was recorded at least ten times. This chain links TRBV6-1 with TRBJ1-5; the D gene is possibly TRBD1 (6 bases). Germline V gives CDR1 MNHNS, CDR2 SASEGT. V was cut by 6 bases and J by 1 base, with 16 bases left in between. The CDR3 consists of 16 residues. CDR3 amino acids: CASRRKGGWSNQPQHF. As DNA, the CDR3 is TGTGCCAGCAGGAGAAAGGGGGGATGGAGCAATCAGCCCCAGCATTTT.

This clonotype was counted at least ten times. The genes are TRBV2 and TRBJ2-5, with no clear D. The CDR3 covers 13 residues. With 7 bases removed from V and 1 base from J, the gap between germline ends came to 10 bases. Germline CDR1 and CDR2: SNHLY and FYNNEI. The CDR3 sequence is CASKVGSQETQYF. The CDR3 DNA reads as TGTGCCAGCAAGGTTGGCAGCCAAGAGACCCAGTACTTC.

In this sample, this clonotype turned up many times. This chain links TRBV28 with TRBJ2-5; 11 bases fit TRBD1. The V segment lost 7 bases and the J segment 7 bases; nucleotides outside the gene matches: 2. Germline-derived CDR1 and CDR2 are MDHEN and SYDVKM. The CDR3 contains 12 residues. The CDR3 here is CASTGTGGTQYF. CDR3 coding DNA: TGTGCCAGCACTGGGACAGGGGGGACCCAGTACTTC.